The 8 T cell receptor beta chains in this list originate from one sample, sequenced in a study of shared clonotypes between healthy human individuals. Sequencing used immunoSEQ multiplex PCR; TCRdb keeps in-frame clones, though not all of them. The sample yields around 2,000,000 clones, 95% seen once. The source material was naive CD4+ T cells sorted from blood. The sample's subset: CD45RA+ positively selected. These TCRs come from a young man in good health.

The V gene is TRBV6-1, the J gene TRBJ2-7; D is unclear. CDR1 MNHNS and CDR2 SASEGT come from the germline V gene. V was clipped by 0 bases and J by 4 bases, with 10 bases between them. CDR3 length: 14 residues. The CDR3 region is CASSEAPLVYEQYF. CDR3 in DNA: TGTGCCAGCAGTGAAGCGCCGCTAGTTTACGAGCAGTACTTC.

The DNA of the CDR3 is TGTGCCAGCAGTGAACCGACAGTCTATGGCTACACCTTC. Amino acids: CASSEPTVYGYTF. J is TRBJ1-2 and V is TRBV6-1; perhaps TRBD1 as D (5 bases). Germline V gives CDR1 MNHNS, CDR2 SASEGT. Trimming stripped 2 bases from V and 4 bases from J, with 8 bases between. This CDR3 spans 13 amino acids.

The chain's CDR3 is CASSGESNSYNEQFF. In DNA form, the CDR3 reads TGCGCCAGCAGCGGGGAGTCGAACTCCTACAATGAGCAGTTCTTC. The chain recombines TRBV5-1 with TRBJ2-1, with D possibly TRBD2 on 5 matching bases. Germline V gene sequence: CDR1 SGHRS, CDR2 YFSETQ. Trimming took off 4 bases at V and 0 bases at J, with 11 bases between the two ends. The CDR3 totals 15 residues. The whole variable domain, filled in from reference TRBV5-1 and TRBJ2-1, reads KAGVTQTPRYLIKTRGQQVTLSCSPISGHRSVSWYQQTPGQGLQFLFEYFSETQRNKGNFPGRFSGRQFSNSRSEMNVSTLELGDSALYLCASSGESNSYNEQFFGPGTRLTVL.

The rearrangement links TRBV18 to TRBJ1-1, with D possibly being TRBD1 (5 bases). There are 13 residues in the CDR3. V was pared by 8 bases and J by 7 bases, with 17 bases between. Per the germline V gene, CDR1 is KGHSH and CDR2 is LQKENI. The CDR3 sequence: CASTAGVENEAFF. The CDR3 DNA reads as TGTGCCAGCACCGCGGGGGTTGAGAATGAAGCTTTCTTT.

The chain joins TRBV11-2 to TRBJ2-5, with D perhaps TRBD1 or TRBD2 (5 bases each). The CDR3 is made up of 14 amino acids. The ends were cut back, 1 base at V and 5 bases at J, with 11 bases in the middle. Looked up from germline, CDR1 is SGHAT and CDR2 is FQNNGV. CDR3 protein: CASSLVGWGETQYF. CDR3 in DNA: TGTGCCAGCAGCTTAGTAGGCTGGGGGGAGACCCAGTACTTC.

The chain is built from TRBV5-1 and TRBJ2-3, with D possibly being TRBD1 (7 bases). CDR3 length: 15 residues. V dropped 5 bases and J dropped 0 bases, with 13 bases sitting between them. Germline loops: CDR1 SGHRS, CDR2 YFSETQ. DNA for the CDR3: TGCGCCAGCAGGCGGGACAGACCTAGCACAGATACGCAGTATTTT. It codes for CASRRDRPSTDTQYF. Full variable domain (outside the CDR3, taken from reference TRBV5-1 and TRBJ2-3): KAGVTQTPRYLIKTRGQQVTLSCSPISGHRSVSWYQQTPGQGLQFLFEYFSETQRNKGNFPGRFSGRQFSNSRSEMNVSTLELGDSALYLCASRRDRPSTDTQYFGPGTRLTVL.

The chain carries TRBV6-5 and TRBJ1-6; 7 bases agree with TRBD1. CDR3 length equals 15 residues. Unmatched junction bases numbered 7, after V lost 6 bases and J lost 5 bases. Germline assignment: CDR1 MNHEY and CDR2 SVGAGI. Here the CDR3 reads CASRSRDSNNSPLHF. The CDR3 DNA reads as TGTGCCAGCAGGAGCCGGGACAGCAATAATTCACCCCTCCACTTT.

The chain is built from TRBV4-1 and TRBJ1-4, with a possible D match to TRBD1 (6 bases). The V gene lost 3 bases and the J gene lost 2 bases, with 13 bases spanning the gap. The CDR3 covers 16 residues. CDR1 and CDR2 from the germline V gene are MGHRA and YSYEKL. In DNA, the CDR3 is TGCGCCAGCAGCCAGTCAGGGGAGCCGACTAATGAAAAACTGTTTTTT. Translation gives CASSQSGEPTNEKLFF.